A selection of T cell receptor beta chains follows, all from one sample in a study of blood T cell repertoires in COVID-19. Sequenced by immunoSEQ multiplex PCR; TCRdb stores in-frame clones only, minus some. The top ten hold around 5.7% of the sample, which has about 100,000 clones, 92% seen once. The source material was peripheral blood. These receptor sequences come from a man in his 70s with acute or convalescent COVID-19. Both conserved end residues are part of each CDR3. Fields, in order: CDR3 protein, D gene, V gene, J gene, CDR3 length, clone size. A D gene is named only where the DNA matches it firmly. Size values are once, few and many counts, or a class for expanded clones, and some rows have none.

CDR3aa: CASSLPGLAGTEQFF
d_gene: TRBD2
v_gene: TRBV7-3
j_gene: TRBJ2-1
len: 15
abundance: -

CDR3aa: CASSYMGQSNQPQHF
d_gene: TRBD1
v_gene: TRBV6-6
j_gene: TRBJ1-5
len: 15
abundance: -

CDR3aa: CASSPGDSNQPQHF
d_gene: -
v_gene: TRBV5-1
j_gene: TRBJ1-5
len: 14
abundance: -

CDR3aa: CASREKSQQYF
d_gene: -
v_gene: TRBV5-1
j_gene: TRBJ2-7
len: 11
abundance: -

CDR3aa: CASSLRVGQPQHF
d_gene: -
v_gene: TRBV27
j_gene: TRBJ1-5
len: 13
abundance: -

CDR3aa: CASSYSSGQGIYGYTF
d_gene: TRBD1
v_gene: TRBV6-5
j_gene: TRBJ1-2
len: 16
abundance: -

CDR3aa: CASSLLAGAKTQYF
d_gene: TRBD2
v_gene: TRBV28
j_gene: TRBJ2-5
len: 14
abundance: -

CDR3aa: CASSFWGDAGELFF
d_gene: -
v_gene: TRBV5-1
j_gene: TRBJ2-2
len: 14
abundance: -

CDR3aa: CASSYGGGNQPQHF
d_gene: -
v_gene: TRBV6-5
j_gene: TRBJ1-5
len: 14
abundance: -

CDR3aa: CASSYPRLAGDIEQFF
d_gene: TRBD2
v_gene: TRBV6-2/TRBV6-3
j_gene: TRBJ2-1
len: 16
abundance: -

CDR3aa: CASSSGRLADTQYF
d_gene: -
v_gene: TRBV5-5
j_gene: TRBJ2-3
len: 14
abundance: -

CDR3aa: CAWSLPGPGSSGANVLTF
d_gene: -
v_gene: TRBV30
j_gene: TRBJ2-6
len: 18
abundance: -

CDR3aa: CATTSGGRFTDTQYF
d_gene: TRBD2
v_gene: TRBV7-2
j_gene: TRBJ2-3
len: 15
abundance: -

CDR3aa: CASRPRTGELFF
d_gene: -
v_gene: TRBV10-1
j_gene: TRBJ2-2
len: 12
abundance: -

CDR3aa: CASSLGQVVTEAFF
d_gene: -
v_gene: TRBV5-1
j_gene: TRBJ1-1
len: 14
abundance: few

CDR3aa: CARRGVRGGEKLFF
d_gene: -
v_gene: TRBV2
j_gene: TRBJ1-4
len: 14
abundance: -